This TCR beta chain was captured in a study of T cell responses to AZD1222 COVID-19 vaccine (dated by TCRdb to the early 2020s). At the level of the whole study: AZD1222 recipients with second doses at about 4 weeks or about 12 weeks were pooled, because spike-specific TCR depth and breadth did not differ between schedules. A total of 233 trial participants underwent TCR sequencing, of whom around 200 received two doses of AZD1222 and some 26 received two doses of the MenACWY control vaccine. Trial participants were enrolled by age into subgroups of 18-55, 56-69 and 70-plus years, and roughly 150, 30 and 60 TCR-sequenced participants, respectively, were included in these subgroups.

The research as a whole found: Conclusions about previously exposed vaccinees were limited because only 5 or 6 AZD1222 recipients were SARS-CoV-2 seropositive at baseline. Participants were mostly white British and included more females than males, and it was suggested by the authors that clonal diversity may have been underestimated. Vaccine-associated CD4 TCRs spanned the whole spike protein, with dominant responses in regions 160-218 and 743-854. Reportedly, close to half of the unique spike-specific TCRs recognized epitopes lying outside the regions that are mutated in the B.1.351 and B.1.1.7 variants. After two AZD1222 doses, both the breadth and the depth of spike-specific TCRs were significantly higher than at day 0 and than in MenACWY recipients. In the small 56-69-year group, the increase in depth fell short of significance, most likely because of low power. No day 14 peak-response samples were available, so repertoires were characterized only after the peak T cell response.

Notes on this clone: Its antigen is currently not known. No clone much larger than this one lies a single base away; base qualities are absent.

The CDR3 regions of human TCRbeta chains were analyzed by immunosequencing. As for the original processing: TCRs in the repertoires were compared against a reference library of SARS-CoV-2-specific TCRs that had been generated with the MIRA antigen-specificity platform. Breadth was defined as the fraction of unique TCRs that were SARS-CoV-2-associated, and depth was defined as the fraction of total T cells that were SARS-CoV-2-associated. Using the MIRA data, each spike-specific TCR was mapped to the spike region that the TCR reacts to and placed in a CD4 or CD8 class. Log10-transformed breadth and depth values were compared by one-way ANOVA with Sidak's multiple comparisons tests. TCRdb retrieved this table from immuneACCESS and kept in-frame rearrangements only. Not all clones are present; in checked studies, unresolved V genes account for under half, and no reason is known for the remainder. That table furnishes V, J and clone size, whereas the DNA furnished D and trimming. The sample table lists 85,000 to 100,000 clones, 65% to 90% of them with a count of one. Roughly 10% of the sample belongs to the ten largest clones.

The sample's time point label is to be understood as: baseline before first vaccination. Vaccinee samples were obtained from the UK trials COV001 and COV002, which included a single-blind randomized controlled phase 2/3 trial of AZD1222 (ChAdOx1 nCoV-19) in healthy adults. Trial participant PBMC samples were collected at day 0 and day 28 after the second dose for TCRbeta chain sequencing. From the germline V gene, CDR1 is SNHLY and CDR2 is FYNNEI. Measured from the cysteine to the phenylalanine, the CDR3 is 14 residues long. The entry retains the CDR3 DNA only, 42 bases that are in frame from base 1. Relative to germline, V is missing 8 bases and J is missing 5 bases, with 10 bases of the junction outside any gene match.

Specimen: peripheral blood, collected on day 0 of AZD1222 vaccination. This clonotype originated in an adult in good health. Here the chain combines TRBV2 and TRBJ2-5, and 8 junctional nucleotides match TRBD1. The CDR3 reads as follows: CASQTGELHETQYF. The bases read TGTGCCAGCCAGACAGGGGAACTCCACGAGACCCAGTACTTC.